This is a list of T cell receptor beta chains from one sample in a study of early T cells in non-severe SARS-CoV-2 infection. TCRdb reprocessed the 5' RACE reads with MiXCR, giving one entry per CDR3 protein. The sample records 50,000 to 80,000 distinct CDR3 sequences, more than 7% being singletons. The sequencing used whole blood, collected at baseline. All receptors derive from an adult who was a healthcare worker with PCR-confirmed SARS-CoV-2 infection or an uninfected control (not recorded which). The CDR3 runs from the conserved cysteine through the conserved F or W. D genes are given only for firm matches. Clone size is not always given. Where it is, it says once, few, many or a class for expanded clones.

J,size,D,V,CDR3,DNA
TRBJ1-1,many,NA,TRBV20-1,CSSWENTEAFF,TGCAGTAGTTGGGAGAACACTGAAGCTTTCTTT
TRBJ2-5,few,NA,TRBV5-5,CASSAEAYQETQYF,TGTGCCAGCAGCGCCGAGGCGTACCAAGAGACCCAGTACTTC
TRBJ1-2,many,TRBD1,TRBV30,CAWSVLGGEVGYGYTF,TGTGCCTGGAGTGTACTAGGGGGCGAAGTAGGTTATGGCTACACCTTC
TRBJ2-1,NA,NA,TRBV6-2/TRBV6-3,CASSPPGADEQFF,TGTGCCAGCAGCCCTCCGGGGGCAGATGAGCAGTTCTTC
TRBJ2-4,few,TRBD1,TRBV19,CASSITRTGWLENIQYF,TGTGCCAGTAGTATAACCCGGACAGGATGGTTGGAAAACATTCAGTACTTC
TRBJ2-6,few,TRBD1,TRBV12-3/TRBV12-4,CASTLGQGDWGANVLTF,TGTGCCAGCACCTTAGGACAGGGGGACTGGGGGGCCAACGTCCTGACTTTC
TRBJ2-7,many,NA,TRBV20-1,CSARVSHYEQYF,TGCAGTGCCCGGGTTTCGCACTACGAGCAGTACTTC
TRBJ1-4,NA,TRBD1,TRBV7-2,CASSPTGGGEKLFF,TGTGCCAGCAGCCCGACAGGGGGGGGAGAAAAACTGTTTTTT
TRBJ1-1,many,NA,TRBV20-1,CSARVRAVGEAFF,TGCAGTGCTAGAGTCAGGGCGGTGGGTGAAGCTTTCTTT
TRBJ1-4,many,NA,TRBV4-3,CASSQWTDEYIMTKLFF,TGCGCCAGCAGCCAATGGACAGACGAATATATAATGACAAAACTGTTTTTT
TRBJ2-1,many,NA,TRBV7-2,CASSFTTTIFGNEQFF,TGTGCCAGCAGCTTCACAACTACCATCTTTGGCAATGAGCAGTTCTTC
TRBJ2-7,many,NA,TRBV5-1,CASSEADRRSSYEQYF,TGCGCCAGCAGCGAGGCTGACAGGAGGAGCTCCTACGAGCAGTACTTC
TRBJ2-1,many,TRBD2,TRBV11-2,CASRFPGLADNEQFF,TGTGCCAGCAGATTTCCGGGACTAGCGGACAATGAGCAGTTCTTC
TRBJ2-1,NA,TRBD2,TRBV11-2,CASSLVGESGDEQFF,TGTGCCAGCAGCTTAGTGGGAGAAAGCGGGGATGAGCAGTTCTTC
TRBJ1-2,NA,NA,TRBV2,CASSLRRENYGYTF,TGTGCCAGCAGCCTCCGTCGGGAGAACTATGGCTACACCTTC
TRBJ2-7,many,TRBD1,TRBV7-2,CASSPQRGPQYF,TGTGCCAGCAGCCCACAGAGGGGGCCCCAGTACTTC
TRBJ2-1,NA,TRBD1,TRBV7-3,CASSSQTGDIQFF,TGTGCCAGCAGCTCCCAGACAGGGGACATTCAGTTCTTC
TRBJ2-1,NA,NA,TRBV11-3,CASSWGRYSYNEQFF,TGTGCCAGCAGCTGGGGCAGGTACTCCTACAATGAGCAGTTCTTC
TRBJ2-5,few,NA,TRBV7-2,CASSASPGTKETQYF,TGTGCCAGCAGCGCGTCACCCGGGACAAAAGAGACCCAGTACTTC
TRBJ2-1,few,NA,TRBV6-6,CASSYSGQPLYNEQFF,TGTGCCAGCAGTTACTCGGGCCAACCCCTATACAATGAGCAGTTCTTC
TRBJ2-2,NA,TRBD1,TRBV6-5,CASSYSGQGNGELFF,TGTGCCAGCAGTTACTCGGGACAGGGTAATGGGGAGCTGTTTTTT
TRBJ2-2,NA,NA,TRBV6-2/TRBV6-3,CASRILGSFTGELFF,TGTGCCAGCAGAATCCTTGGATCGTTCACCGGGGAGCTGTTTTTT
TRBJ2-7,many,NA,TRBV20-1,CSANTPRDETYEQYF,TGCAGTGCTAACACTCCCCGGGACGAGACCTACGAGCAGTACTTC